This TCR beta chain was documented in a study of cytomegalovirus exposure and HLA in healthy donors. A multiplex PCR was run with 60 Vbeta primers and 13 Jbeta primers. Measured with immunoSEQ multiplex PCR; TCRdb has only the in-frame clones, and not every one. Of some 170,000 clones listed, 70% to 85% are singletons. As for this clone: The antigen is undetermined.

Overall study results and limits: Productive status was seen about 87% or about 30% of the time for most TCR beta V segments in an earlier analysis.

The length of the CDR3 is 13 residues. The germline CDR1 and CDR2 sequences are SGHTA and FQGNSA. The V end was cut by 3 bases, the J end by 1 base, with 6 bases between. V is TRBV7-2 and J is TRBJ1-1; D call uncertain. The specimen was PBMCs. This clonotype was obtained from a man aged 30-40 years in good health and CMV-seropositive. The CDR3, as DNA: TGTGCCAGCAGCTTCACCAGGAACACTGAAGCTTTCTTT. Encoded protein: CASSFTRNTEAFF.